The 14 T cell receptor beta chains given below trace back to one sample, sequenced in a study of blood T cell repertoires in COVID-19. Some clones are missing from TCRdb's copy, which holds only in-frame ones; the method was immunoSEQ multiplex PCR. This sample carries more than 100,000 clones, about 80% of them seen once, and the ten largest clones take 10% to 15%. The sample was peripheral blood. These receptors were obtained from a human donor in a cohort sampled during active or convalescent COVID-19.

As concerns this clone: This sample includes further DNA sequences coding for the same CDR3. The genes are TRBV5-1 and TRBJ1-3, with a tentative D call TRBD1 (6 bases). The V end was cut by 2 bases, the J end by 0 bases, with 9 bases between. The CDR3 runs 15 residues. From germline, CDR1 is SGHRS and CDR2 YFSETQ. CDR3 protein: CASSLGGDSGNTIYF. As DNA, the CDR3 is TGCGCCAGCAGCTTAGGGGGTGACTCTGGAAACACCATATATTTT.

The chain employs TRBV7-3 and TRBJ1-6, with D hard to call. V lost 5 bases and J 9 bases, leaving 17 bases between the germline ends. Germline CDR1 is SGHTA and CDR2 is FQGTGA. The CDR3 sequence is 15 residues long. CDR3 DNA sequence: TGTGCCAGCAGCCTAAATGGTGGTAGTGGTTCACCCCTCCACTTT. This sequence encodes CASSLNGGSGSPLHF.

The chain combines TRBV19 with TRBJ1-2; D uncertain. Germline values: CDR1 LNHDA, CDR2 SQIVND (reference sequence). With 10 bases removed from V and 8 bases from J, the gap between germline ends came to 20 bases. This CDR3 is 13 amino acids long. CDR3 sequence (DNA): TGTGCCACGGACGGATCTCCGGCGGGAGGCTACACCTTC. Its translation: CATDGSPAGGYTF.

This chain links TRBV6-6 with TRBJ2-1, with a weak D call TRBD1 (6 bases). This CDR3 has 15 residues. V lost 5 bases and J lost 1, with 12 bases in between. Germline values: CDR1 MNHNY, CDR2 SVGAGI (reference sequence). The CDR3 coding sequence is TGTGCCAGCAGTGCTCGAGGGGGATCCTACAATGAGCAGTTCTTC. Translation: CASSARGGSYNEQFF.

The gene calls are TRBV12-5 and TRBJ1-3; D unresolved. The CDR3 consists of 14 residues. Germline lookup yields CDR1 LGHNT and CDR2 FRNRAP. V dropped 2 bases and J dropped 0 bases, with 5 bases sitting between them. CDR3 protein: CASGLYSSGNTIYF. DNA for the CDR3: TGTGCTAGTGGTTTGTACAGCTCTGGAAACACCATATATTTT.

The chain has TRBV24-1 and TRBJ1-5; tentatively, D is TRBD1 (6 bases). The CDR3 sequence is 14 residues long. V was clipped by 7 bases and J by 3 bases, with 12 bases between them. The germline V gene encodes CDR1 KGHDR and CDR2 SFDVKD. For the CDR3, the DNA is TGTGCCACCAGCCACAGGGAAAACAATCAGCCCCAGCATTTT. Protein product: CATSHRENNQPQHF.

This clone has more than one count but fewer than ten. The CDR3 sequence is CAWSAGTGSGEQYF. DNA of the CDR3: TGTGCCTGGAGCGCCGGGACAGGGTCCGGCGAGCAGTACTTC. The chain combines TRBV30 with TRBJ2-7; TRBD1 aligns across 9 bases. CDR1 GTSNPN and CDR2 SVGIG come from the germline V gene (reference sequence). V trimming: 3 bases; J trimming: 6 bases; junction bases outside the gene matches: 9. This CDR3 region has 14 residues.

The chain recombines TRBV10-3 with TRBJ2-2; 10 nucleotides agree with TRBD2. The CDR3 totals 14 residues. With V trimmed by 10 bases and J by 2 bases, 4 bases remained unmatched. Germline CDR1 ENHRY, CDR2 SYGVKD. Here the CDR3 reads CATLAGGNTGELFF. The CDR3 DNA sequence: TGTGCCACGTTAGCGGGGGGAAACACCGGGGAGCTGTTTTTT.

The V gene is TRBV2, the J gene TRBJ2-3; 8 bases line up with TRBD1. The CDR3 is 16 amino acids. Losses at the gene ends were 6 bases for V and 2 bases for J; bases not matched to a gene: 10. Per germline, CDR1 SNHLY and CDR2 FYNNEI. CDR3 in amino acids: CASRPPGQAFTDTQYF. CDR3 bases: TGTGCCAGCAGACCCCCGGGACAGGCTTTCACAGATACGCAGTATTTT.

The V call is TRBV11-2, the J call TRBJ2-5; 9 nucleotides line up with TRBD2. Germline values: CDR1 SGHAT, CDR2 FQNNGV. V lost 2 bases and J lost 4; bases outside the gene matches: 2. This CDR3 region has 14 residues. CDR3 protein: CASSLLAGPETQYF. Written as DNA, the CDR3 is TGTGCCAGCAGCTTACTAGCGGGACCAGAGACCCAGTACTTC.

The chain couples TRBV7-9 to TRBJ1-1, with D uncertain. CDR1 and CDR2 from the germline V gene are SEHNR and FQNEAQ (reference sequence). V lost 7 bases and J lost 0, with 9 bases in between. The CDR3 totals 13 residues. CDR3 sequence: CASTPRVNTEAFF. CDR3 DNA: TGTGCCAGCACCCCTCGGGTGAACACTGAAGCTTTCTTT.

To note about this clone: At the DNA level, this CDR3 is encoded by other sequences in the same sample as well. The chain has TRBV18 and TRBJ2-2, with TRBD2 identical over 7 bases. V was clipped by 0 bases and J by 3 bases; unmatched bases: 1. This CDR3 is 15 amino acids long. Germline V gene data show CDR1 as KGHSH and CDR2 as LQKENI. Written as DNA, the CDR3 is TGTGCCAGCTCACCACCGGGGAGGGACACCGGGGAGCTGTTTTTT. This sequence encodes CASSPPGRDTGELFF.

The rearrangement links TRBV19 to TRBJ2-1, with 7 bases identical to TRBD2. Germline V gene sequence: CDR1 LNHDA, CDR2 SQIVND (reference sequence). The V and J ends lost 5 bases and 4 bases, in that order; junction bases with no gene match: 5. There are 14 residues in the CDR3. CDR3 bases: TGTGCCAGTAGTTTCGGACTAGATTACAATGAGCAGTTCTTC. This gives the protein CASSFGLDYNEQFF.

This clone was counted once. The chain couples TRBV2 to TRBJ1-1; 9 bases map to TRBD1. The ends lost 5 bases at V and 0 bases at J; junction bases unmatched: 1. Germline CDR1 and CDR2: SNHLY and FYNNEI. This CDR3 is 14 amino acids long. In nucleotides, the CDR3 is TGTGCCAGCAGTAACAGGGGGCTGAACACTGAAGCTTTCTTT. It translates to CASSNRGLNTEAFF.